One sample yielded the 20 T cell receptor beta chains listed below, sequenced in a study of blood T cell repertoires in COVID-19. Here immunoSEQ multiplex PCR was the method, and the copy in TCRdb shows in-frame clones only, minus some. In the table there are some 300,000 clones, roughly 89% of which are singletons. Sequenced: peripheral blood. The receptors were sampled from a woman aged 35 to 49 with COVID-19, enrolled during active disease.

This clone was found once. The chain links TRBV4-1 to TRBJ2-3; tentatively, D is TRBD1 (5 bases). CDR1 MGHRA and CDR2 YSYEKL come from the germline V gene. Deletions cut 1 base from V and 3 bases from J, with 14 bases between. This CDR3 spans 16 amino acids. This CDR3 reads CASSQALTESTDTQYF. CDR3 bases: TGCGCCAGCAGCCAAGCATTGACAGAAAGTACAGATACGCAGTATTTT.

CDR3 loop: CASRQGSPGNTIYF. The CDR3 nucleotides are TGTGCCAGCCGACAGGGTTCACCTGGAAACACCATATATTTT. The rearrangement uses TRBV19 and TRBJ1-3; 7 bases are shared with TRBD1. V lost 9 bases, J lost 2 bases, and 7 bases stayed unmatched. The germline V gene encodes CDR1 LNHDA and CDR2 SQIVND (reference sequence). This CDR3 is 14 amino acids long.

This clone was recorded only once. The chain has TRBV27 and TRBJ1-5, with D possibly matching TRBD1 (5 bases). CDR1 and CDR2 from the germline V gene are MNHEY and SMNVEV (reference sequence). CDR3 size: 11 residues. The DNA of the CDR3 is TGTGTATCAGGGCGTGGACAGCCCCAGCATTTT. Its translation is CVSGRGQPQHF.

This clone was seen a single time. This chain connects TRBV7-2 to TRBJ2-5, with TRBD2 matching 12 bases. Per the germline V gene, CDR1 is SGHTA and CDR2 is FQGNSA. The trim removed 6 bases at V and 6 bases at J, leaving 8 bases unmatched. CDR3 length: 15 amino acids. The CDR3 DNA is TGTGCCAGCAGTTTGACTAGCGGGGGACCGAAGACCCAGTACTTC. Translation: CASSLTSGGPKTQYF.

As concerns this clone: A much larger clonotype is one base distant, so this may be a read error. CDR3 protein: CASSSRGGNTIYF. CDR3 coding DNA: TGTGCCAGCAGTTCCAGGGGTGGAAACACCATATATTTT. The rearrangement links TRBV6-5 to TRBJ1-3; a weak D match, TRBD1 (6 bases). Trimming cost V 4 bases and J 3 bases, with 7 bases left between them. In germline, CDR1 is MNHEY, CDR2 SVGAGI. This CDR3 comprises 13 residues.

The chain recombines TRBV7-9 with TRBJ2-2, with D unresolved. The CDR3 totals 18 residues. From germline, CDR1 is SEHNR and CDR2 FQNEAQ (reference sequence). The V end lost 5 bases, the J end lost 8 bases, and 27 bases lay between the germline ends. The CDR3 protein is CASSDPSLRVAWMGELFF. CDR3 in DNA: TGTGCCAGCAGCGACCCGTCCCTTCGGGTAGCCTGGATGGGGGAGCTGTTTTTT. The variable domain in full, with the rest retrieved from reference TRBV7-9 and TRBJ2-2, is DTGVSQNPRHKITKRGQNVTFRCDPISEHNRLYWYRQTLGQGPEFLTYFQNEAQLEKSRLLSDRFSAERPKGSFSTLEIQRTEQGDSAMYLCASSDPSLRVAWMGELFFGEGSRLTVL.

The rearrangement links TRBV7-3 to TRBJ2-2; D is possibly TRBD2 (5 bases). Germline values: CDR1 SGHTA, CDR2 FQGTGA. Trimming took off 6 bases at V and 4 bases at J, with 15 bases between the two ends. CDR3 length: 15 amino acids. CDR3 DNA: TGTGCCAGCAGTTACTCACTAGTCCCCACCGGGGAGCTGTTTTTT. Translation gives CASSYSLVPTGELFF. The variable domain in full, completed from reference TRBV7-3 and TRBJ2-2, reads GAGVSQTPSNKVTEKGKYVELRCDPISGHTALYWYRQSLGQGPEFLIYFQGTGAADDSGLPNDRFFAVRPEGSVSTLKIQRTERGDSAVYLCASSYSLVPTGELFFGEGSRLTVL.

The CDR3 is CASSLVGSSYEQYF. The CDR3 region has the DNA TGTGCCAGCAGTTTAGTCGGTAGCTCCTACGAGCAGTACTTC. The chain employs TRBV28 and TRBJ2-7, with D unresolved. Germline V gene lookup returns CDR1 MDHEN and CDR2 SYDVKM. The CDR3 is made up of 14 amino acids. V dropped 2 bases and J dropped 0 bases, with 8 bases sitting between them.

This chain connects TRBV5-1 to TRBJ2-7; a possible D gene is TRBD1 (6 bases). This CDR3 is 15 amino acids long. The germline CDR1 and CDR2 sequences are SGHRS and YFSETQ. V was clipped by 0 bases and J by 6 bases, with 16 bases between them. The CDR3 spells CASSLEGHLTSEQYF. The DNA for the CDR3 is TGCGCCAGCAGCTTGGAGGGACACCTAACTAGCGAGCAGTACTTC.

This clone was detected once. V is TRBV5-1 and J is TRBJ1-1; TRBD1 matches at 9 bases. Looked up from germline, CDR1 is SGHRS and CDR2 is YFSETQ. The CDR3 is 15 residues long. Trimming cost V 4 bases and J 1 base; bases outside gene matches: 5. CDR3 loop: CASSPPGQGNTEAFF. In DNA, the CDR3 is TGCGCCAGCAGCCCCCCGGGACAGGGGAACACTGAAGCTTTCTTT.

The CDR3 DNA sequence: TGCGCCAGCAGCTTAAACCCGGGGCTAGCGGACCCGTACAATGAGCAGTTCTTC. It is translated as CASSLNPGLADPYNEQFF. V and J are TRBV5-1 and TRBJ2-1; 7 bases fit TRBD2. The CDR3 consists of 18 residues. Trimming removed 2 bases from V and 4 bases from J; junction bases left unmatched: 15. Germline V lookup: CDR1 SGHRS, CDR2 YFSETQ.

The chain combines TRBV30 with TRBJ2-7; D is unclear. Germline CDR1 reads GTSNPN; CDR2 reads SVGIG (reference sequence). V lost 1 base and J 3 bases, leaving 4 bases between the germline ends. The CDR3 consists of 11 residues. In DNA, the CDR3 is TGTGCCTGGAGTGCCGTCTACGAGCAGTACTTC. Its protein product is CAWSAVYEQYF.

V is TRBV3-1 (or the pseudogene TRBV3-2) and J is TRBJ2-1, with 8 nucleotides matching TRBD1. J was trimmed by 5 bases and V by 4 bases; bases with no gene match: 7. This CDR3 has 15 residues. CDR1 LGHDT and CDR2 YNNKEL come from the germline V gene (reference sequence). CDR3 sequence: CASSLTGGRDNEQFF. Written as DNA, the CDR3 is TGTGCCAGCAGCCTAACAGGGGGGAGAGACAATGAGCAGTTCTTC.

The chain couples TRBV27 to TRBJ2-2, with 10 bases lining up with TRBD1. CDR1 and CDR2 (germline): MNHEY, SMNVEV (reference sequence). V shed 4 bases and J 3 bases; nucleotides not matched to a gene: 2. This CDR3 spans 15 amino acids. In DNA form, the CDR3 reads TGTGCCAGCAGTTCGGACAGGGGGGACACCGGGGAGCTGTTTTTT. This sequence encodes CASSSDRGDTGELFF.

The CDR3 DNA is TGTGCCAGTAGGGACGGGCGGGATGACGAGCAGTACTTC. Translated: CASRDGRDDEQYF. The chain carries TRBV19 and TRBJ2-7; TRBD2 might be the D (6 bases). This CDR3 is 13 amino acids long. Germline CDR1 is LNHDA and CDR2 is SQIVND (reference sequence). V was shortened by 6 bases and J by 5 bases, with 14 bases between the two germline ends.

The chain links TRBV9 to TRBJ1-4, with 9 bases identical to TRBD1. Trimming cost V 0 bases and J 10 bases; bases outside gene matches: 7. Germline CDR1 SGDLS, CDR2 YYNGEE. This CDR3 contains 15 residues. The chain's CDR3 is CASSVEPGQGGKLFF. The CDR3 nucleotides read TGTGCCAGCAGCGTAGAACCGGGACAGGGCGGAAAACTGTTTTTT.

The rearrangement uses TRBV27 and TRBJ2-7; TRBD2 matches 8 bases. Germline V gives CDR1 MNHEY, CDR2 SMNVEV (reference sequence). The V and J ends lost 6 bases and 3 bases, in that order; junction bases with no gene match: 10. The CDR3 runs 15 residues. CDR3 protein: CASSPKASGFYEQYF. The DNA of the CDR3 is TGTGCCAGCAGCCCGAAGGCTAGCGGGTTCTACGAGCAGTACTTC.

This chain links TRBV7-9 with TRBJ2-2; 11 bases line up with TRBD1. J gave up 5 bases and V 4 bases, and 6 bases lay outside the gene matches. Germline assignment: CDR1 SEHNR and CDR2 FQNEAQ (reference sequence). The CDR3 spans 16 residues. CDR3 DNA sequence: TGTGCCAGCAGCTCGCCCGGGACAGGGGGGACCGGGGAGCTGTTTTTT. Translating it yields CASSSPGTGGTGELFF.

A remark on this clone: Relative to the germline gene, one junction end is altered; a read error may explain this. V usage is TRBV28 and J usage is TRBJ2-7, with 10 bases aligning to TRBD2. This CDR3 has 14 amino acids. Germline assignment: CDR1 MDHEN and CDR2 SYDVKM. The CDR3 protein is CASALSIAGGGPSF. The CDR3 nucleotides are TGTGCCAGCGCCCTTAGTATAGCGGGGGGTGGGCCCTCATTC. Looking up the rest from reference TRBV28 and TRBJ2-7 gives the full variable domain: DVKVTQSSRYLVKRTGEKVFLECVQDMDHENMFWYRQDPGLGLRLIYFSYDVKMKEKGDIPEGYSVSREKKERFSLILESASTNQTSMYLCASALSIAGGGPSFGPGTRLTVT.

The chain carries TRBV28 and TRBJ2-7; 7 positions match TRBD1. The V gene's germline CDR1 is MDHEN and CDR2 SYDVKM. The CDR3 sequence is 15 residues long. The V gene end was trimmed by 7 bases and the J gene end by 3 bases; junction bases not matched to a gene: 12. CDR3 DNA sequence: TGTGCCAGCACCAACACAGGGGCGCTTCGCTACGAGCAGTACTTC. It yields the protein CASTNTGALRYEQYF.